A single sample is the source of the 10 T cell receptor beta chains below, sequenced in a study of T cell repertoires in cytomegalovirus infection. TCRdb reanalysed the reads using MiXCR and keeps one entry per CDR3 protein. The table shows around 530,000 distinct CDR3 sequences, with roughly 29% occurring only once. The sample comprised PBMCs. Receptors were obtained from a human donor in good health (CMV status not recorded). Some clones in this sample may be carry-over from other donors' samples.

V is TRBV30 and J is TRBJ1-5; D is perhaps TRBD1 (6 bases). From germline, CDR1 is GTSNPN and CDR2 SVGIG (reference sequence). The CDR3 contains 15 residues. V was pared by 4 bases and J by 2 bases, with 15 bases between. The CDR3 spells CAWTQGFTGNQPQHF. In DNA, the CDR3 is TGTGCCTGGACCCAGGGGTTTACGGGCAATCAGCCCCAGCATTTT.

Only a few counts were recorded for this clonotype. The chain combines TRBV6-1 with TRBJ2-1; 14 nucleotides agree with TRBD2. After removal of 4 bases from V and 4 bases from J, the junction contained 6 bases not matched to a gene. Germline V lookup: CDR1 MNHNS, CDR2 SASEGT. This CDR3 contains 17 residues. In DNA form, the CDR3 reads TGTGCCAGCAGTGGGGGACTAGCGGGAGTGGGATACAATGAGCAGTTCTTC. Translation gives CASSGGLAGVGYNEQFF.

The chain combines TRBV19 with TRBJ1-6; TRBD1 aligns across 7 bases. The CDR3 consists of 15 residues. V gave up 5 bases and J gave up 9 bases; unmatched junction bases: 10. Looked up from germline, CDR1 is LNHDA and CDR2 is SQIVND (reference sequence). CDR3 in DNA: TGTGCCAGTAGTTCCTTCACAGGGGAGGCTTCACCCCTCCACTTT. Translating gives CASSSFTGEASPLHF.

The chain couples TRBV28 to TRBJ1-5; 7 bases agree with TRBD1. CDR1 and CDR2 (germline): MDHEN, SYDVKM. This CDR3 is built from 16 residues. The ends lost 4 bases at V and 3 bases at J; junction bases unmatched: 9. CDR3 sequence: CASSSELGQINQPQHF. DNA of the CDR3: TGTGCCAGCAGTTCGGAATTGGGACAGATCAATCAGCCCCAGCATTTT. Using reference TRBV28 and TRBJ1-5 for the parts outside the CDR3, the full variable domain is DVKVTQSSRYLVKRTGEKVFLECVQDMDHENMFWYRQDPGLGLRLIYFSYDVKMKEKGDIPEGYSVSREKKERFSLILESASTNQTSMYLCASSSELGQINQPQHFGDGTRLSIL.

This chain connects TRBV5-3 to TRBJ2-5; TRBD1 or TRBD2 may be the D gene (6 bases each). TRBV5-3 is given ORF status, its function remaining uncertain. CDR3 length equals 17 residues. Between the trimmed V and J ends, which lost 8 bases and 4 bases, there was a span of 27 bases. CDR3 amino acids: CASSQRRGLLLGETQYF. CDR3 bases: TGTGCCAGCAGCCAAAGACGGGGGCTGCTTTTAGGAGAGACCCAGTACTTC.

The chain employs TRBV5-6 and TRBJ2-3; weak D call: TRBD1 (5 bases). Between the trimmed V and J ends, which lost 2 bases and 5 bases, there was a span of 9 bases. Germline lookup yields CDR1 SGHDT and CDR2 YYEEEE. This CDR3 contains 13 residues. The CDR3 reads CASSFGTGDTQYF. CDR3 coding DNA: TGTGCCAGCAGCTTTGGTACAGGAGATACGCAGTATTTT.

The chain carries TRBV7-2 and TRBJ2-1, with D perhaps TRBD1 or TRBD2 (5 bases each). This CDR3 is 13 amino acids long. The germline V and J ends were trimmed by 2 bases and 8 bases, with 10 bases remaining between them. Looked up from germline, CDR1 is SGHTA and CDR2 is FQGNSA. The CDR3 sequence: CASSLFGAYEQFF. The CDR3 DNA is TGTGCCAGCAGCTTATTCGGGGCCTATGAGCAGTTCTTC.

This clonotype was observed many times. This sequence joins TRBV7-8 and TRBJ2-3; D is perhaps TRBD1 (7 bases). Trimming pared 5 bases from V and 2 bases from J, leaving 14 bases between. This CDR3 has 15 residues. Looked up from germline, CDR1 is SGHVS and CDR2 is FQNEAQ. CDR3 bases: TGTGCCAGCAGCGAACTCAGGGGGGACACAGATACGCAGTATTTT. Translation: CASSELRGDTDTQYF. The full variable domain, completed using reference TRBV7-8 and TRBJ2-3, is GAGVSQSPRYKVAKRGQDVALRCDPISGHVSLFWYQQALGQGPEFLTYFQNEAQLDKSGLPSDRFFAERPEGSVSTLKIQRTQQEDSAVYLCASSELRGDTDTQYFGPGTRLTVL.

The chain links TRBV7-8 to TRBJ1-3; D gene uncertain. The CDR3 sequence is 14 residues long. From germline, CDR1 is SGHVS and CDR2 FQNEAQ. V lost 3 bases to trimming and J lost 2 bases, with 8 bases between them. This CDR3 reads CASSFGRTGNTIYF. The CDR3 DNA sequence: TGTGCCAGCAGCTTCGGACGGACTGGAAACACCATATATTTT. Combining the CDR3 with reference TRBV7-8 and TRBJ1-3 gives the whole variable domain GAGVSQSPRYKVAKRGQDVALRCDPISGHVSLFWYQQALGQGPEFLTYFQNEAQLDKSGLPSDRFFAERPEGSVSTLKIQRTQQEDSAVYLCASSFGRTGNTIYFGEGSWLTVV.

The DNA of the CDR3 is TGTGCCAGTAACGACTTCATTGAACTCACAGATACGCAGTATTTT. Protein product: CASNDFIELTDTQYF. This sequence joins TRBV19 and TRBJ2-3; D remains unclear. CDR1 LNHDA and CDR2 SQIVND come from the germline V gene (reference sequence). The CDR3 spans 15 residues. V was trimmed by 7 bases and J by 2 bases, leaving 16 bases between them.